Listed below are T cell receptor beta chains from one sample, sequenced in a study of spatial heterogeneity in lung cancer. Using its own MiXCR run on the 5' RACE reads, TCRdb lists one record per CDR3 protein. The data contain over 90,000 distinct CDR3 sequences, around 9% of them singletons. The material sequenced was PBMCs, taken at surgery. These receptor sequences come from a male donor with early-stage non-small cell lung cancer. The conserved cysteine and the conserved F or W are not part of the CDR3 here.

j_gene: TRBJ2-3
v_gene: TRBV2
CDR3aa: ASTQSPRGTDTQY

j_gene: TRBJ1-5
v_gene: TRBV20-1
CDR3aa: SARGTGVQPQH

j_gene: TRBJ2-7
v_gene: TRBV28
CDR3aa: ATRTSGKYEQY

j_gene: TRBJ1-5
v_gene: TRBV7-2
CDR3aa: ASSPWGNQPQH

j_gene: TRBJ2-3
v_gene: TRBV24-1
CDR3aa: ATSGQGRCLNTQY

j_gene: TRBJ2-5
v_gene: TRBV7-9
CDR3aa: ASSLRLNQETQY

j_gene: TRBJ2-5
v_gene: TRBV7-9
CDR3aa: ASSRTGESRETQY

j_gene: TRBJ2-5
v_gene: TRBV7-9
CDR3aa: ASSSTSSGSTRETQY

j_gene: TRBJ2-1
v_gene: TRBV24-1
CDR3aa: ATSDSYSYNEQF

j_gene: TRBJ1-5
v_gene: TRBV10-3
CDR3aa: AISESAAAGNQPQH

j_gene: TRBJ2-2
v_gene: TRBV28
CDR3aa: ASTLRPWGGELF

j_gene: TRBJ2-1
v_gene: TRBV5-1
CDR3aa: ASSTFGTNNEQF

j_gene: TRBJ1-1
v_gene: TRBV20-1
CDR3aa: SASGQGVEAF

j_gene: TRBJ1-5
v_gene: TRBV12-2
CDR3aa: ASRFIPVGGTVLNQPQH

j_gene: TRBJ2-6
v_gene: TRBV28
CDR3aa: ASSERGSGANVLT

j_gene: TRBJ2-3
v_gene: TRBV2
CDR3aa: ASNLDGDTQY

j_gene: TRBJ1-1
v_gene: TRBV18
CDR3aa: ASSPLQGAGTEAF

j_gene: TRBJ2-3
v_gene: TRBV20-1
CDR3aa: SARTGSNTQY

j_gene: TRBJ1-2
v_gene: TRBV3-1
CDR3aa: ASSQRQGNYGYT

j_gene: TRBJ2-7
v_gene: TRBV7-2
CDR3aa: ASSPWAVNSYEQY

j_gene: TRBJ2-1
v_gene: TRBV20-1
CDR3aa: SAKGQDPHEQF

j_gene: TRBJ2-7
v_gene: TRBV6-5
CDR3aa: ASSYSAHGGYEQY

j_gene: TRBJ2-7
v_gene: TRBV29-1
CDR3aa: SVEGPGGPEQY

j_gene: TRBJ1-4
v_gene: TRBV2
CDR3aa: ASSSVEGYEKLY

j_gene: TRBJ2-1
v_gene: TRBV24-1
CDR3aa: ATSDIGGLGTSYNEQF

j_gene: TRBJ2-5
v_gene: TRBV6-5
CDR3aa: ASTQPGGKTQY

j_gene: TRBJ2-3
v_gene: TRBV19
CDR3aa: ASSIGQGGDTQY

j_gene: TRBJ1-5
v_gene: TRBV28
CDR3aa: ASRPPGQGNQPQH

j_gene: TRBJ1-5
v_gene: TRBV7-6
CDR3aa: ASSLSSTQPQH

j_gene: TRBJ2-1
v_gene: TRBV2
CDR3aa: ASRPGTSRYNEQF

j_gene: TRBJ1-5
v_gene: TRBV7-2
CDR3aa: ASSLDREYQPQH

j_gene: TRBJ2-3
v_gene: TRBV5-1
CDR3aa: ASSRDRGPDTQY

j_gene: TRBJ2-1
v_gene: TRBV12-3/TRBV12-4
CDR3aa: ASSLAGGNNEQF

j_gene: TRBJ2-2
v_gene: TRBV5-1
CDR3aa: ASSLDGLNTGELF

j_gene: TRBJ1-3
v_gene: TRBV5-1
CDR3aa: ASAPGPPSGNTIY

j_gene: TRBJ2-2
v_gene: TRBV7-2
CDR3aa: ASSPSRQGMLF

j_gene: TRBJ1-2
v_gene: TRBV9
CDR3aa: ASSVDLQGLGYT